This T cell receptor (beta chain) is from a study of T cells in Graves' hyperthyroidism and ophthalmopathy. Overall study results and limits: Model output signaled ophthalmopathy a median around 6.9 months ahead of onset.

RNA transcripts served as the template for amplifying TCR beta CDR3 regions. HTBI primers were employed in a first-round RT-PCR of the TCR CDR3. TCRdb independently ran MiXCR on the multiplex PCR reads; one entry per CDR3 protein. The sample yields some 490,000 distinct CDR3 sequences, about 20% seen once. CDR1 and CDR2 from the germline V gene are SGHTA and FQGNSA. J was trimmed by 9 bases and V by 7 bases; bases with no gene match: 15. CDR3 size: 15 residues. This clonotype was counted a few times. Antigen specificity is unknown. This chain connects TRBV7-2 to TRBJ2-1; 7 bases are a match to TRBD1. Sequencing was performed on blood. This sequence was found in a woman in her seventies with Graves' ophthalmopathy. CDR3 sequence reads: CASTTGGAGGSEQFF. CDR3 DNA sequence: TGTGCCAGCACCACGGGTGGGGCAGGGGGTAGTGAGCAGTTCTTC.